The T cell receptor beta chain described here comes from a study of T cell responses to AZD1222 COVID-19 vaccine. Study conclusions and caveats: The donor group comprised mostly white British people and more females; the analysis possibly underestimated clonal diversity.

TCRdb's copy holds only in-frame clones and misses some; the assay was immunoSEQ multiplex PCR. The sample lists 200,000 or so clones; over 80% were seen once. Germline values: CDR1 SGHAT, CDR2 FQNNGV. V shed 1 base and J shed 6 bases, with 15 bases lying between them. This CDR3 comprises 15 residues. Worth noting for this clone: Its antigen is undetermined.

The TCR originated in an adult in good health. Here the sequenced sample was peripheral blood, taken on day 0 of AZD1222 vaccination. The chain combines TRBV11-2 with TRBJ1-1, with TRBD1 as a possible D gene (6 bases). The CDR3 region is CASSLAIQGNPEAFF. The CDR3 nucleotides read TGTGCCAGCAGCTTAGCAATACAGGGTAATCCTGAAGCTTTCTTT.